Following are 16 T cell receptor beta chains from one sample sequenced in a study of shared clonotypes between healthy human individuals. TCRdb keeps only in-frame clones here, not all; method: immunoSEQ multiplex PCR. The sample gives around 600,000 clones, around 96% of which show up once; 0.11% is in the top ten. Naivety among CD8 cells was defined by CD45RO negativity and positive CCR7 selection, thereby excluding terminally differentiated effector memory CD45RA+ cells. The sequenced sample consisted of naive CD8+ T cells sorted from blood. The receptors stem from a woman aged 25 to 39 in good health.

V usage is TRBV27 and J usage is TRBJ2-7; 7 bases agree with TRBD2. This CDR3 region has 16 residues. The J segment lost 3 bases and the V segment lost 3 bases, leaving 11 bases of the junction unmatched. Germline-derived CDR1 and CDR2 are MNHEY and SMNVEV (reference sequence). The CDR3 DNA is TGTGCCAGCAGTTTGTACGCGGGAGTCAATGGCTACGAGCAGTACTTC. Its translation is CASSLYAGVNGYEQYF.

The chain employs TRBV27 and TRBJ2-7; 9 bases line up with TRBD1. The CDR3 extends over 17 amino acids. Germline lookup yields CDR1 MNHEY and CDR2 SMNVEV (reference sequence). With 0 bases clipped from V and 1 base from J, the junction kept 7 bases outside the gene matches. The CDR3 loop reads CASSLSMGTGLSYEQYF. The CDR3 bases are TGTGCCAGCAGTTTATCGATGGGGACAGGGCTTTCCTACGAGCAGTACTTC.

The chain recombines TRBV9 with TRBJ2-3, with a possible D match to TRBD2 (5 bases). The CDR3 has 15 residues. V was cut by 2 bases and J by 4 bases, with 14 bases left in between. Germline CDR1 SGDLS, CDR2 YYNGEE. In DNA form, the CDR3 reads TGTGCCAGCAGCGTTCGGGATTCTCTCGCAGATACGCAGTATTTT. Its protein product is CASSVRDSLADTQYF.

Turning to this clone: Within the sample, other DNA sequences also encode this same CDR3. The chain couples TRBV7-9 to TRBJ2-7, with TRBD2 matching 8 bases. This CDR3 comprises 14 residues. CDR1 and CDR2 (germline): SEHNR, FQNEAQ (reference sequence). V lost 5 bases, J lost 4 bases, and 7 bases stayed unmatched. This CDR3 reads CASSPGTRPYEQYF. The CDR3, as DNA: TGTGCCAGCAGCCCCGGGACTAGACCGTACGAGCAGTACTTC.

This CDR3 reads CASSLLGSSHTEAFF. The CDR3, as DNA: TGTGCCAGCAGCCTCCTGGGTTCCAGTCACACTGAAGCTTTCTTT. This rearrangement joins TRBV27 to TRBJ1-1; D not certain. The CDR3 is 15 amino acids. Germline CDR1 is MNHEY and CDR2 is SMNVEV (reference sequence). The germline V and J ends were trimmed by 6 bases and 3 bases, with 17 bases remaining between them.

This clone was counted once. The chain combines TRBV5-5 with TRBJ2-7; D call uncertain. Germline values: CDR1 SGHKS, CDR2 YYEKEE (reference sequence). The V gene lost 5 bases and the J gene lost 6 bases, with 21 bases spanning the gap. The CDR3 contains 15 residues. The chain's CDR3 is CASSSDFGSLAEQYF. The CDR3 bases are TGTGCCAGCAGTTCGGATTTTGGTTCATTGGCCGAGCAGTACTTC.

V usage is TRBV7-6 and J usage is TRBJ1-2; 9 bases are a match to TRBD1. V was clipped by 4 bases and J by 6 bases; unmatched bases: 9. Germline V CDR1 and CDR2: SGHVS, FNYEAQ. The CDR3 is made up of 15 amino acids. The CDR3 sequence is CASSSEPGQGNGYTF. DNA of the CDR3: TGTGCCAGCAGCTCAGAGCCGGGACAGGGAAATGGCTACACCTTC.

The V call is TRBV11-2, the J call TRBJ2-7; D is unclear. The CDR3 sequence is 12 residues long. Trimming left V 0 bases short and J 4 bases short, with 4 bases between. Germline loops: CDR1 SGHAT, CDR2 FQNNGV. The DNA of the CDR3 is TGTGCCAGCAGCTTAGATCAGTACGAGCAGTACTTC. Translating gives CASSLDQYEQYF. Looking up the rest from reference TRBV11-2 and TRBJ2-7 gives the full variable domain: EAGVAQSPRYKIIEKRQSVAFWCNPISGHATLYWYQQILGQGPKLLIQFQNNGVVDDSQLPKDRFSAERLKGVDSTLKIQPAKLEDSAVYLCASSLDQYEQYFGPGTRLTVT.

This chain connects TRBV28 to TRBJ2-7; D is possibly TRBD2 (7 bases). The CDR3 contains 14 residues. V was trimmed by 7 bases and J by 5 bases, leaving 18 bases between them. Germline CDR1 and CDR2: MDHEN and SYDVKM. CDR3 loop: CASKGGVNPHEQYF. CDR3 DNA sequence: TGTGCCAGCAAAGGGGGGGTGAATCCTCACGAGCAGTACTTC.

The CDR3 here is CASSSLDRGVGEKLFF. The CDR3, as DNA: TGTGCCAGCAGTTCCTTGGACAGGGGAGTAGGTGAAAAACTGTTTTTT. This sequence joins TRBV28 and TRBJ1-4; 9 bases align to TRBD1. This CDR3 contains 16 residues. The ends lost 4 bases at V and 7 bases at J; junction bases unmatched: 10. Germline assignment: CDR1 MDHEN and CDR2 SYDVKM. Full variable domain (missing parts from reference TRBV28 and TRBJ1-4): DVKVTQSSRYLVKRTGEKVFLECVQDMDHENMFWYRQDPGLGLRLIYFSYDVKMKEKGDIPEGYSVSREKKERFSLILESASTNQTSMYLCASSSLDRGVGEKLFFGSGTQLSVL.

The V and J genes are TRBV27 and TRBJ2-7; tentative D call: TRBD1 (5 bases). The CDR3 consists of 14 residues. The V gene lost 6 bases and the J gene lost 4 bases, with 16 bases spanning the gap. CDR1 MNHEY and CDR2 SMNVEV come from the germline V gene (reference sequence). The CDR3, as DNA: TGTGCCAGCAGCGTGACAGCTCCCATTTACGAGCAGTACTTC. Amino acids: CASSVTAPIYEQYF.

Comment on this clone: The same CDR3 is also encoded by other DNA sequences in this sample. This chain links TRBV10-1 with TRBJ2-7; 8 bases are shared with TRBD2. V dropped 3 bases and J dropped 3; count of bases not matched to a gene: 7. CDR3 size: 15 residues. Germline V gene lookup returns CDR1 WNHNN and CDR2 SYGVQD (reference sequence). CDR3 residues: CASSDGAGALYEQYF. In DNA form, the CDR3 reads TGCGCCAGCAGTGACGGAGCGGGAGCGCTCTACGAGCAGTACTTC.

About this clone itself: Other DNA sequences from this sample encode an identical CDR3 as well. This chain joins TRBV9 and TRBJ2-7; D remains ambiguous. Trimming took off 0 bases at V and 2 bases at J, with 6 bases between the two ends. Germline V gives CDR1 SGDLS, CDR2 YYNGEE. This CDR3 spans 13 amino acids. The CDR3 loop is CASSVGTAYEQYF. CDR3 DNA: TGTGCCAGCAGCGTAGGTACCGCCTACGAGCAGTACTTC. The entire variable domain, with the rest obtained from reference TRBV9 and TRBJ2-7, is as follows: DSGVTQTPKHLITATGQRVTLRCSPRSGDLSVYWYQQSLDQGLQFLIQYYNGEERAKGNILERFSAQQFPDLHSELNLSSLELGDSALYFCASSVGTAYEQYFGPGTRLTVT.

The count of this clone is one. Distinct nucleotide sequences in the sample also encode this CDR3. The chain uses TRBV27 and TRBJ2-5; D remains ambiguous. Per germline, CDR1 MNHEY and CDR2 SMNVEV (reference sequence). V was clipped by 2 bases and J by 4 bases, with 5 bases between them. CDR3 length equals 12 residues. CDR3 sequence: CASSLAGETQYF. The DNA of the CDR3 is TGTGCCAGCAGTTTAGCTGGAGAGACCCAGTACTTC.

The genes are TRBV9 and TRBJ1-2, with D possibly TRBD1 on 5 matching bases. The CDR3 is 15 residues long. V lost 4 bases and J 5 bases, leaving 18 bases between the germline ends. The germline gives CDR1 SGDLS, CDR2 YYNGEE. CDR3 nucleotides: TGTGCCAGCAGCATCTGGGGGTCCCAGGGTTATGGCTACACCTTC. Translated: CASSIWGSQGYGYTF.

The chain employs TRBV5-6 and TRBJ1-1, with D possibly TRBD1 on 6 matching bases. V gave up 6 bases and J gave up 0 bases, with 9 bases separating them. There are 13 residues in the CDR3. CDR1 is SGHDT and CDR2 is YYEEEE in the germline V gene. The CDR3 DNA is TGTGCCAGCACGGGGGCCTTGAACACTGAAGCTTTCTTT. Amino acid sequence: CASTGALNTEAFF.